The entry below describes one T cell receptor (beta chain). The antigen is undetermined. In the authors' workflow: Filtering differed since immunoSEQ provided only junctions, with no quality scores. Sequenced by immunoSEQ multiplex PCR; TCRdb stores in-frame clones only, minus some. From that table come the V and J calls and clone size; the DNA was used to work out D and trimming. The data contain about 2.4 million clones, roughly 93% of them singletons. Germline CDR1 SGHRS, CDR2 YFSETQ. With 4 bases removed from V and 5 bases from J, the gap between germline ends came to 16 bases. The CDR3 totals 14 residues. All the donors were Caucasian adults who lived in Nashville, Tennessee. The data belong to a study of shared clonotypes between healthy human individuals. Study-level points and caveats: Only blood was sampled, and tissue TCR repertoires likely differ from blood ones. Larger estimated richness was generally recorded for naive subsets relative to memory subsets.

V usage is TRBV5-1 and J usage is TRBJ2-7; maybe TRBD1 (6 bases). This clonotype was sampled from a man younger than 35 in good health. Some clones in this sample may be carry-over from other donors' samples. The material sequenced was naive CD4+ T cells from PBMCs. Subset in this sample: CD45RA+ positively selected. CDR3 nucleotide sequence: TGCGCCAGCAGCGCACCGGCAGGGGTGGACGAGCAGTACTTC. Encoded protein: CASSAPAGVDEQYF.